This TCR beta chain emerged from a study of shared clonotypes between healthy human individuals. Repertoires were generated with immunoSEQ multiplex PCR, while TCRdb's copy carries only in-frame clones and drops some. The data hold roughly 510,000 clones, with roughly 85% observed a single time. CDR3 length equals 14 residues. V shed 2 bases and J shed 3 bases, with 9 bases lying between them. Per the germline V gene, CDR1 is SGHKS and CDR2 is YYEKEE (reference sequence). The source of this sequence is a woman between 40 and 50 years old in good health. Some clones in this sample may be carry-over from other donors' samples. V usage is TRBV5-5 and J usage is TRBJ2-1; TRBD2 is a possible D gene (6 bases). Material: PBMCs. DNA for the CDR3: TGTGCCAGCAGCTTACGGCGGGACTACAATGAGCAGTTCTTC. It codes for CASSLRRDYNEQFF.